What follows are 18 T cell receptor beta chains derived from one specimen sequenced in a study of a mutant IDH1 vaccine in newly diagnosed glioma. Method: immunoSEQ multiplex PCR; TCRdb's copy keeps in-frame clones and lacks some. The sample lists around 69,000 clones; approximately 86% were seen once. Antigen specificity for these receptors is unknown. Noted time point: week 35, safety follow-up. Topical imiquimod was applied with each vaccine dose, which held 300 ug of mutant IDH1 20-mer peptide. The sequencing used PBMCs, collected from a glioma patient whose treatment included an IDH1 peptide vaccine. The receptor source for this set is a man aged 25 to 40 with glioma.

The rearrangement joins TRBV29-1 to TRBJ2-3, with 9 bases fitting TRBD1. CDR3 length: 14 residues. The V segment lost 7 bases and the J segment 6 bases; nucleotides outside the gene matches: 11. CDR1 and CDR2 from the germline V gene are SQVTM and ANQGSEA. The CDR3 region is CSALVTGGSDTQYF. The CDR3 coding sequence is TGCAGCGCCCTCGTGACAGGGGGATCGGATACGCAGTATTTT.

The chain links TRBV30 to TRBJ2-3, with D unclear. This CDR3 spans 13 amino acids. CDR1 GTSNPN and CDR2 SVGIG come from the germline V gene (reference sequence). Trimming shortened V by 4 bases and J by 2 bases, and 10 bases separated the two germline ends. DNA of the CDR3: TGTGCCTGGATGAATCGGGCCACAGATACGCAGTATTTT. This sequence encodes CAWMNRATDTQYF.

This clone has just a few counts. This CDR3 reads CASRDRGDYGYTF. CDR3 nucleotide sequence: TGTGCCTCCCGGGACAGAGGAGACTATGGCTACACCTTC. The rearrangement joins TRBV27 to TRBJ1-2; 7 bases fit TRBD1. This CDR3 has 13 residues. V shed 11 bases and J 3 bases; nucleotides not matched to a gene: 9. Germline values: CDR1 MNHEY, CDR2 SMNVEV (reference sequence).

The chain combines TRBV2 with TRBJ2-1, with 10 nucleotides matching TRBD2. The CDR3 runs to 18 residues. With 5 bases clipped from V and 1 base from J, the junction kept 11 bases outside the gene matches. Germline CDR1 SNHLY, CDR2 FYNNEI. The CDR3 loop reads CASSTRTSGGSSYNEQFF. The DNA for the CDR3 is TGTGCCAGCAGTACCCGGACTAGCGGAGGGAGTTCCTACAATGAGCAGTTCTTC.

This sequence joins TRBV27 and TRBJ1-1; tentative D call: TRBD1 (5 bases). Germline loops: CDR1 MNHEY, CDR2 SMNVEV (reference sequence). V gave up 5 bases and J gave up 1 base, with 14 bases separating them. CDR3 length equals 15 residues. The CDR3 nucleotides are TGTGCCAGCAGTACCTTCTGGGGCGGGAACACTGAAGCTTTCTTT. Residues: CASSTFWGGNTEAFF.

The V gene is TRBV5-4, the J gene TRBJ1-6; 7 positions agree with TRBD1. This CDR3 is built from 14 residues. After removal of 4 bases from V and 8 bases from J, the junction contained 6 bases not matched to a gene. CDR1 and CDR2 (germline): SGHNT, YYREEE (reference sequence). Here the CDR3 reads CASSSRDSHSPLHF. CDR3 bases: TGTGCCAGCAGCAGCCGGGACAGTCATTCACCCCTCCACTTT.

This clone was counted a single time. The chain carries TRBV28 and TRBJ1-3, with D perhaps matching TRBD1 (5 bases). The CDR3 consists of 15 residues. Looked up from germline, CDR1 is MDHEN and CDR2 is SYDVKM. Trimming stripped 5 bases from V and 2 bases from J, with 13 bases between. The CDR3 spells CASSPPGPTGNTIYF. Written as DNA, the CDR3 is TGTGCCAGCAGTCCCCCGGGACCTACTGGAAACACCATATATTTT.

This clone was observed once. This chain uses TRBV7-2 with TRBJ1-3; the D gene is possibly TRBD1 (6 bases). Germline V CDR1 and CDR2: SGHTA, FQGNSA. CDR3 length: 13 amino acids. V lost 5 bases, J lost 6 bases, and 11 bases lay in between. The DNA of the CDR3 is TGTGCCAGCAGCCAAGGGGGGCCAAACACCATATATTTT. Its translation: CASSQGGPNTIYF.

The rearrangement joins TRBV5-1 to TRBJ2-6; 8 nucleotides agree with TRBD1. The germline V gene encodes CDR1 SGHRS and CDR2 YFSETQ. With 0 bases clipped from V and 2 bases from J, the junction kept 4 bases outside the gene matches. The CDR3 contains 17 residues. In DNA, the CDR3 is TGCGCCAGCAGCTTGGAGATACAGGGGGCTGGGGCCAACGTCCTGACTTTC. Amino acids: CASSLEIQGAGANVLTF.

The rearrangement links TRBV2 to TRBJ2-5, with a tentative D call TRBD2 (5 bases). V gave up 4 bases and J gave up 5 bases, with 11 bases separating them. The CDR3 loop spans 13 amino acids. The germline gives CDR1 SNHLY, CDR2 FYNNEI. The DNA for the CDR3 is TGTGCCAGCAGTGGGGCGGGTCCGGAGACCCAGTACTTC. Its translation is CASSGAGPETQYF.

This CDR3 is CASSLSPGLDPGYF. Here the CDR3 DNA reads TGTGCCAGCAGCTTAAGCCCAGGGCTAGACCCGGGGTATTTT. The chain is built from TRBV7-2 and TRBJ2-3, with a possible D match to TRBD1 (5 bases). Germline V CDR1 and CDR2: SGHTA, FQGNSA. The CDR3 spans 14 residues. V lost 2 bases, J lost 14 bases, and 20 bases lay in between.

The chain has TRBV4-3 and TRBJ1-5; D gene uncertain. CDR3 length equals 13 residues. Germline V gene sequence: CDR1 LGHNA, CDR2 YSLEER. Trimming cost V 0 bases and J 9 bases, with 9 bases left between them. The CDR3 DNA reads TGCGCCAGCAGCCAAGATCTTGGCGTGCCCCAGCATTTT. As protein: CASSQDLGVPQHF.

The V gene is TRBV5-4, the J gene TRBJ1-2; D unresolved. CDR1 and CDR2 (germline): SGHNT, YYREEE (reference sequence). Trimming removed 0 bases from V and 10 bases from J, with 13 bases in between. The CDR3 consists of 13 residues. Written as DNA, the CDR3 is TGTGCCAGCAGCTTGGCGGGAGTACAAGACTACACCTTC. This sequence encodes CASSLAGVQDYTF.

The chain couples TRBV6-1 to TRBJ1-5; D might be TRBD1 (6 bases). The CDR3 covers 13 residues. Trimming stripped 10 bases from V and 7 bases from J, with 17 bases between. Germline V lookup: CDR1 MNHNS, CDR2 SASEGT. The CDR3 spells CATQSGARQPQHF. The CDR3 nucleotides are TGTGCCACCCAGTCGGGGGCGCGGCAGCCCCAGCATTTT.

This chain links TRBV7-2 with TRBJ1-1; 8 bases are a match to TRBD1. The length of the CDR3 is 15 residues. In germline, CDR1 is SGHTA, CDR2 FQGNSA. V lost 3 bases, J lost 4 bases, and 7 bases stayed unmatched. The CDR3 sequence: CASSFTGGEVTEAFF. The CDR3 DNA reads as TGTGCCAGCAGCTTCACAGGGGGGGAAGTCACTGAAGCTTTCTTT.

The chain recombines TRBV7-9 with TRBJ2-1; 12 nucleotides agree with TRBD2. This CDR3 spans 17 amino acids. Trimming took 2 bases from V and 9 from J; bases not matched to a gene: 11. CDR1 and CDR2 from the germline V gene are SEHNR and FQNEAQ (reference sequence). The CDR3 nucleotides read TGTGCCAGCAGCTTAAAGACTAGCGGGAGTTTCGAGAGTGAGCAGTTCTTC. It is translated as CASSLKTSGSFESEQFF.

Within the sample, this clone is medium-sized (0.01 to 0.1%). This chain links TRBV28 with TRBJ2-1, with 8 bases lining up with TRBD2. Germline V gene lookup returns CDR1 MDHEN and CDR2 SYDVKM. Trimming at V came to 2 bases and at J to 5 bases, leaving 5 bases not matched to a gene. CDR3 size: 15 residues. The CDR3: CASSLRLAPNNEQFF. CDR3 nucleotide sequence: TGTGCCAGCAGTTTACGACTAGCGCCCAACAATGAGCAGTTCTTC.

A single count supports this clone. This chain uses TRBV11-1 with TRBJ2-7, with TRBD1 matching 8 bases. The CDR3 runs to 14 residues. J gave up 4 bases and V 6 bases, and 8 bases lay outside the gene matches. The germline CDR1 and CDR2 sequences are SGHAT and FQDESV (reference sequence). CDR3 in amino acids: CASRPRQGSYEQYF. DNA for the CDR3: TGTGCCAGCAGACCCCGACAGGGGTCGTACGAGCAGTACTTC.